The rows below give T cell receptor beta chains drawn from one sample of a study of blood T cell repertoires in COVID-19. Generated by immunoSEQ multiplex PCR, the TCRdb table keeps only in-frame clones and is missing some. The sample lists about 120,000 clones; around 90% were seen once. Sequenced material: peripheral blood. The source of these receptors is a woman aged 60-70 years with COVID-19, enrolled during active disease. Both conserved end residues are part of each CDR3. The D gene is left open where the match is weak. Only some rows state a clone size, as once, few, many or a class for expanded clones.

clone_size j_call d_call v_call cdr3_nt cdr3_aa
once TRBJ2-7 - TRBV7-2 TGTGCCAGCAGCTTAGGGCCGGACAGAGCCTACGAGCAGTACTTC CASSLGPDRAYEQYF
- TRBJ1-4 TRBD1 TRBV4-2 TGTGCCAGCAGCTCTCGGACAGGGGGCGCGTTAAACCCTAATGAAAAACTGTTTTTT CASSSRTGGALNPNEKLFF
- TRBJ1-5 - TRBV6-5 TGTGCCAGCACTCGGGCGAGGGACAATCAGCCCCAGCATTTT CASTRARDNQPQHF
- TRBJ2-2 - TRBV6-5 TGTGCCAGCAGTTACAGTAGCCTCACCGGGGAGCTGTTTTTT CASSYSSLTGELFF
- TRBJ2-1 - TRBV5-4 TGTGCCAGCAGCTTGGATTTGGACACACACAATGAGCAGTTCTTC CASSLDLDTHNEQFF
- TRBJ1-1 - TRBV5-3 TGTGCCAGAAGCTTGGACAGAAACACTGAAGCTTTCTTT CARSLDRNTEAFF
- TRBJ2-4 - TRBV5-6 TGTGCCAGCAGCGCCTCTGTTCAGCGGAACATTCAGTACTTC CASSASVQRNIQYF
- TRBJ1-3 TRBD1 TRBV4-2 TGTGCCAGCAGCCCCCCCGGGACAGGGGGCCCCAGTGGAAACACCATATATTTT CASSPPGTGGPSGNTIYF
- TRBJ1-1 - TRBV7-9 TGTGCCAGCAGCTCACAGGGTTCGATTACTGAAGCTTTCTTT CASSSQGSITEAFF
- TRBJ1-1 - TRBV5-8 TGTGCCAGCAGCAAATACAGGGTTGAAGCTTTCTTT CASSKYRVEAFF
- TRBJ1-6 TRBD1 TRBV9 TGTGCCAGCAGCCCCCGGGACAGGGGGCGATCAGGCCGGTATAATTCACCCCTCCACTTT CASSPRDRGRSGRYNSPLHF
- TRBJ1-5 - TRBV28 TGTGCCAGCAGTGGAATTCCGACAGCTTATAGCAATCAGCCCCAGCATTTT CASSGIPTAYSNQPQHF
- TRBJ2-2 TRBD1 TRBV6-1 TGTGCCAGCAGTGACCGCCGGGACAGGGACACCGGGGAGCTGTTTTTT CASSDRRDRDTGELFF
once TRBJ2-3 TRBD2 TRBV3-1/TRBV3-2 TGTGCCAGCAGCCAAGTGTCAGCGGGAAGAACAGATACGCAGTATTTT CASSQVSAGRTDTQYF
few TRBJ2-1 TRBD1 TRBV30 TGTGCCTGCCCAAGGACAGGTTATTACAATGAGCAGTTCTTC CACPRTGYYNEQFF
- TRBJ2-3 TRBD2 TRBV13 TGTGCCAGCAGCGCAGGACTAGCGGGGGGGAGCACAGATACGCAGTATTTT CASSAGLAGGSTDTQYF
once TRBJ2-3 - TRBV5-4 TGTGCCAGCAGCTCTACAGGGTCCACAGATACGCAGTATTTT CASSSTGSTDTQYF
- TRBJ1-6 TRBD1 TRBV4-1 TGCGCCAGCAGCCAACCTCGACAGGGGAGAAATTCACCCCTCCACTTT CASSQPRQGRNSPLHF
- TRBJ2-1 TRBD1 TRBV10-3 TGTGCCATCAGTGGGGTGGCGGGACAGGGGGCCAATGAGCAGTTCTTC CAISGVAGQGANEQFF
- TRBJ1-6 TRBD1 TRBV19 TGTGCCAGTAGTAGGACAGGGGGCAACGATTCACCCCTCCACTTT CASSRTGGNDSPLHF
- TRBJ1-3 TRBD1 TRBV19 TGTGCCAGTAGTATTTCAGGACAGGGGGCTGGAAACACCATATATTTT CASSISGQGAGNTIYF
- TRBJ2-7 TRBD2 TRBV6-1 TGTGCCAGCAGTGAAGGCCGGGGGGGGACCTACGAGCAGTACTTC CASSEGRGGTYEQYF
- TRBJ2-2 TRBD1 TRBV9 TGTGCCAGCAGCCCCCAGGGGGCCGGGGAGCTGTTTTTT CASSPQGAGELFF
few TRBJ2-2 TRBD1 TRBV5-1 TGCGCCAGCAGGGCCGGGACAGATAACACCGGGGAGCTGTTTTTT CASRAGTDNTGELFF
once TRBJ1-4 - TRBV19 TGTGCCAGTAGTGCCTCAGGATCAACTAATGAAAAACTGTTTTTT CASSASGSTNEKLFF
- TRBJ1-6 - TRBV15 TGTGCCACCAGCAGAGATTCTTGGCAGACACCCCTCCACTTT CATSRDSWQTPLHF
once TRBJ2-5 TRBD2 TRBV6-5 TGTGCCAGCAGGAAGGGAGCGGGGGTTCCAGAGACCCAGTACTTC CASRKGAGVPETQYF
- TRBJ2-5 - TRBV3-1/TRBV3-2 TGTGCCAGCAGCCAAGATCTGTCAGAGACCCAGTACTTC CASSQDLSETQYF
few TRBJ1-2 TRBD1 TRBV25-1 TGTGCCAGCAGTGTTTCGGGACAGACCTTCGGAGGCTACACCTTC CASSVSGQTFGGYTF
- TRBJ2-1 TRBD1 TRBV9 TGTGCCAGCAGCGTAGAGGGGGCCCCCTACAATGAGCAGTTCTTC CASSVEGAPYNEQFF
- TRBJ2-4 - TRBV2 TGTGCCAGCAGCCCACTAGCCAAAAACATTCAGTACTTC CASSPLAKNIQYF
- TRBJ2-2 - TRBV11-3 TGTGCCAGCAGCTTACACCCGGCCCTATCTAGCGGGGAGCTGTTTTTT CASSLHPALSSGELFF
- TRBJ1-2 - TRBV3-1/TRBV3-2 TGTGCCAGCAGCCAAGGGGCAGTGACTAACTATGGCTACACCTTC CASSQGAVTNYGYTF
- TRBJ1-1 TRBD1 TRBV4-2 TGTGCCAGCAGCCAAGTATTGACAGGGGGTGACACTGAAGCTTTCTTT CASSQVLTGGDTEAFF
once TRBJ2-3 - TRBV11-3 TGTGCCAGCAGTATCCGGGATGGCTCAGATACGCAGTATTTT CASSIRDGSDTQYF
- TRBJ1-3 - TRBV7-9 TGTGCCAGCAGCCCACCGGCAGGGTTCGGAAACACCATATATTTT CASSPPAGFGNTIYF
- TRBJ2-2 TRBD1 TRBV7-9 TGTGCCACCCCCAAATTACGGACAGGGGAGGAGACCGGGGAGCTGTTTTTT CATPKLRTGEETGELFF
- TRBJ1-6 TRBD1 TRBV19 TGTGCCAGTAGTTCATCAATGGGTGTAACAGGGGGTAATTCACCCCTCCACTTT CASSSSMGVTGGNSPLHF
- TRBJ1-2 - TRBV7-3 TGTGCCAGCAGCCCCGGGGGGGCTTCACGGAAGGGCTACACCTTC CASSPGGASRKGYTF
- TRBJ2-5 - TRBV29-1 TGCAGCGTTGACATGGGGGCGGAGACCCAGTACTTC CSVDMGAETQYF
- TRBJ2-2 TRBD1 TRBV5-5 TGTGCCAGCAGCCAATTACAGGGGGCGGGCGGGGAGCTGTTTTTT CASSQLQGAGGELFF
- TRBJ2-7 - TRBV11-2 TGTGCCAGCAGCCCCTTTCGCCGGAGGGGCCCAATCTACGAGCAGTACTTC CASSPFRRRGPIYEQYF
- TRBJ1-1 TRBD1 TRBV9 TGTGCCAGCAGCACCACAGGGGGCACTGAAGCTTTCTTT CASSTTGGTEAFF
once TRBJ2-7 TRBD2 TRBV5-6 TGTGCCAGCAGGGAGTTTACGGGGGGACTGAGGTACGAGCAGTACTTC CASREFTGGLRYEQYF
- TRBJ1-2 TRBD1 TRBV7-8 TGTGCCAGCAGCACCCGACAGGGGGGGGCTATTCATGGCTACACCTTC CASSTRQGGAIHGYTF